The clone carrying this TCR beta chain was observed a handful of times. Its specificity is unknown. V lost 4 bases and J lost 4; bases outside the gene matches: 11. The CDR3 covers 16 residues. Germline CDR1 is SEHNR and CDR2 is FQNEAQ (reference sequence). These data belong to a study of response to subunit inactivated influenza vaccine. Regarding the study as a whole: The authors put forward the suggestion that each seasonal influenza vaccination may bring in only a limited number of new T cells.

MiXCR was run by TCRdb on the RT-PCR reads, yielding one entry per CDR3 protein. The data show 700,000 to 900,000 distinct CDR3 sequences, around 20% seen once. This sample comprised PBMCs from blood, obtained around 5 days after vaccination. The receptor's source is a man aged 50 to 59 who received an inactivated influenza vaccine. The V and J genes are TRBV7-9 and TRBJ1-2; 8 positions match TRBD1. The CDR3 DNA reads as TGTGCCAGCAGCTCCCACCTGACAGGGGCCTTCTATGGCTACACCTTC. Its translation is CASSSHLTGAFYGYTF.